This T cell receptor (beta chain) is from a study of technical replicates of blood from several donors. CDR1 SGHNT and CDR2 YYREEE come from the germline V gene (reference sequence). The V end lost 5 bases, the J end lost 1 base, and 9 bases lay between the germline ends. This CDR3 has 13 residues. Clones were sequenced by immunoSEQ multiplex PCR, and TCRdb holds only the in-frame ones, with some missing. Among about 76,000 clones listed, 80% to 90% were seen once. Sequencing used PBMCs. The sequence derives from a human donor in good health. Some clones in this sample may be carry-over from other donors' samples. V and J are TRBV5-4 and TRBJ1-2; D gene uncertain. The CDR3 is CASRGGNNYGYTF. The CDR3 DNA is TGTGCCAGCAGAGGAGGGAATAACTATGGCTACACCTTC.